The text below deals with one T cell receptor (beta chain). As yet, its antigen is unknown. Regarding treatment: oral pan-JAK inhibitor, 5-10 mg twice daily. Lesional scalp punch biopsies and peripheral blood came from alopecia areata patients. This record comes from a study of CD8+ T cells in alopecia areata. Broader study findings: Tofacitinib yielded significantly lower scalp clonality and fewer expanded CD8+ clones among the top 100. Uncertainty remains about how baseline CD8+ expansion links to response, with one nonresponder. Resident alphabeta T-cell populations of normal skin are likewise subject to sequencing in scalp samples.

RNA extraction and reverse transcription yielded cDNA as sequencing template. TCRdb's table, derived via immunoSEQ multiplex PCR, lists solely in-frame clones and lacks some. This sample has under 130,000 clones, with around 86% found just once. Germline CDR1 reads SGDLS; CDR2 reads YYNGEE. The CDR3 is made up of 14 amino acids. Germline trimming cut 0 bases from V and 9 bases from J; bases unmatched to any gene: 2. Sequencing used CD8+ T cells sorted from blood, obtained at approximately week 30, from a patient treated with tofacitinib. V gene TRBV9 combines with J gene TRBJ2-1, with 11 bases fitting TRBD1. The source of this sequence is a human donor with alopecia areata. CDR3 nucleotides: TGTGCCAGCAGCGTAGAGGGGACAGGGGGTGAGCAGTTCTTC. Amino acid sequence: CASSVEGTGGEQFF.